This T cell receptor beta chain was sequenced in a study of response to subunit inactivated influenza vaccine (dated by TCRdb to 2016 to 2018). Describing the broader study: Deep quantitative T cell receptor repertoire profiling was used in the study to track responses to a trivalent subunit inactivated influenza vaccine.

Beyond this particular receptor, the publication reports: The authors proposed that each seasonal influenza vaccination may bring in only a limited number of new T cells.

To prepare the library, RT-PCR was applied. Instrument used: Illumina HiSeq 2500. TCRdb passed the public sequencing reads through fastp at Q25 and MiXCR, retaining productive beta sequences. Each entry merges the rows of one CDR3 protein and shows their most common DNA and genes. Across this sample there are about 190,000 distinct CDR3 sequences, with about 15% seen only once. Roughly 24% of the sample lies in the top ten. Comment on this clonotype: Its antigen remains unidentified. Base quality data are lacking; no much larger clone is found one base away.

Via the germline V gene (reference sequence), CDR1 is DFQATT and CDR2 SNEGSKA. The germline ends are 19 bases apart after V is trimmed by 0 bases and J by 7 bases. From the cysteine through the phenylalanine, the CDR3 covers 16 amino acids. Only CDR3 DNA is held: 48 bases, read in frame from base 1. The sample in question was CD8+ T cells sorted from PBMCs, obtained around 5 days after vaccination. The origin of this receptor is a man aged 45-60 years who received an inactivated influenza vaccine. Donor details come from another sample of the same person, matched by shared clones. The chain is assembled from TRBV20-1 and TRBJ1-5; TRBD1 is possibly the D segment (5 matching bases). The CDR3 region has the sequence CSARDLQGGGVQPQHF. The DNA reads TGCAGTGCTAGAGATCTGCAGGGAGGAGGGGTGCAGCCCCAGCATTTT.